What follows are 22 T cell receptor beta chains derived from one specimen sequenced in a study of tumor-infiltrating lymphocytes in primary liver carcinoma. It was unsorted whole blood that yielded blood RNA, and germline DNA was also extracted. With a constant-region primer, TCR beta cDNA was made from about 0.5 ug of total RNA. Three rounds of nested multiplex PCR with slightly modified ARM-PCR produced TCR beta libraries. Primers for the first two PCR rounds were TRBV1-TRBV30 forward primers and a C-beta reverse primer (about 11 cycles per round). TCRdb reanalysed the multiplex PCR reads using MiXCR and keeps one entry per CDR3 protein. The table records about 310,000 distinct CDR3 sequences, roughly 60% of them present only once. Material for sequencing was peripheral blood. These receptors all come from a man aged 40-49 years with primary liver carcinoma and hepatitis B virus infection.

Points on this clonotype: This may be a read error, as it is one base from a much larger clone. The gene calls are TRBV12-3 or TRBV12-4 and TRBJ1-6; D unresolved. CDR3 length: 14 amino acids. The CDR3 spells CVSSLWGGGSPLHF. The CDR3 coding sequence is TGTGTCAGCAGTTTATGGGGAGGTGGTTCACCCCTCCACTTT.

In regard to this clonotype: A much larger clone is a single base away; this may be a read error. The CDR3 sequence is CASSFDELFF. The DNA for the CDR3 is TGTGCCAGCAGTTTTGATGAGCTGTTCTTC. The V call is TRBV12-3 or TRBV12-4, the J call TRBJ2-1; D gene ambiguous. The CDR3 has 10 residues.

This clonotype has a single count. This rearrangement joins TRBV7-9 to TRBJ2-1; 10 nucleotides line up with TRBD2. Unmatched junction bases numbered 13, after V lost 1 base and J lost 16 bases. This CDR3 has 15 residues. The germline V gene has CDR1 SEHNR and CDR2 FQNEAQ (reference sequence). The CDR3 is CASSLELAGRNGHFF. For the CDR3, the DNA is TGTGCCAGCAGCTTAGAACTAGCGGGAAGAAATGGGCATTTCTTC.

The table lists this clonotype with many counts. V gene TRBV4-2 combines with J gene TRBJ1-1, with 11 bases fitting TRBD1. The germline gives CDR1 LGHNA, CDR2 YNFKEQ. CDR3 length: 19 amino acids. The V segment lost 3 bases and the J segment 0 bases; nucleotides outside the gene matches: 12. Here the CDR3 DNA reads TGTGCCAGCAGCCACGAGCGACGGACAGGGGGCGGCATGAACACTGAAGCTTTCTTT. Protein: CASSHERRTGGGMNTEAFF.

Points on this clonotype: Because it lacks the conserved phenylalanine or tryptophan at the end, this CDR3 is likely a read error. The CDR3 here is CASSLAGGRVYEQYS. DNA of the CDR3: TGTGCCAGCAGCTTGGCCGGCGGGCGGGTTTACGAGCAGTACTCC. The chain combines TRBV5-6 with TRBJ2-7, with TRBD2 as a possible D gene (5 bases). V lost 0 bases and J lost 4, with 14 bases in between. This CDR3 comprises 15 residues. Looked up from germline, CDR1 is SGHDT and CDR2 is YYEEEE.

The chain employs TRBV12-3 or TRBV12-4 and TRBJ2-1, with D perhaps matching TRBD2 (5 bases). V lost 3 bases to trimming and J lost 12 bases, with 24 bases between them. The CDR3 spans 16 residues. The CDR3 DNA sequence: TGTGCCAGCAGTTTTTTGGAAGGACTTTCTTACAATAGGCAGTTCTTC. It yields the protein CASSFLEGLSYNRQFF.

Comment on this clonotype: This could be a read error, since a much larger clone is one nucleotide away. The chain has TRBV6-6 and TRBJ1-5, with D tentatively TRBD1 (5 bases). CDR1 is MNHNY, CDR2 SVGAGI, per germline (reference sequence). V lost 8 bases, J lost 7 bases, and 15 bases lay in between. The CDR3 runs to 13 residues. This CDR3 is CASCSQGTQPQHF. The CDR3, as DNA: TGTGCCAGCTGTTCTCAGGGAACACAGCCCCAGCATTTT.

This clonotype was recorded many times. This chain joins TRBV6-2 or TRBV6-3 and TRBJ1-5; D perhaps matches TRBD1 (6 bases). The length of the CDR3 is 15 residues. The germline V gene has CDR1 MNHEY and CDR2 SVGEGT. V lost 4 bases, J lost 4 bases, and 14 bases lay in between. The CDR3 sequence is CASSSPGGSNQPQHF. In DNA form, the CDR3 reads TGTGCCAGCAGTTCCCCGGGGGGCTCGAATCAGCCCCAGCATTTT.

About this clonotype: At one boundary the junction diverges from the germline segment, which might be a read error. The genes are TRBV11-2 and TRBJ2-7, with D perhaps matching TRBD1 or TRBD2 (5 bases each). This CDR3 has 14 residues. Germline values: CDR1 SGHAT, CDR2 FQNNGV. CDR3: CVSSSPQQGREQYF. CDR3 DNA: TGTGTCAGCAGCTCCCCCCAGCAGGGACGGGAGCAGTACTTC.

V and J are TRBV6-5 and TRBJ1-6; D unclear. Trimming pared 4 bases from V and 0 bases from J, leaving 16 bases between. The V gene's germline CDR1 is MNHEY and CDR2 SVGAGI. The CDR3 is 18 residues long. CDR3 region: CASSFSRGGSSYNSPLHF. The CDR3 coding sequence is TGTGCCAGCAGTTTCTCGAGAGGCGGGAGCTCCTATAATTCACCCCTCCACTTT.

This clonotype was counted a few times. The genes are TRBV11-2 and TRBJ2-7; either TRBD1 or TRBD2 may fit D (5 bases each). Germline values: CDR1 SGHAT, CDR2 FQNNGV. V gave up 1 base and J gave up 3 bases, with 13 bases separating them. The CDR3 is 15 amino acids. CDR3 DNA: TGTGCCAGCAGCTTAGTCCTAGGGGAGATCTACGAGCAGTACTTC. Translated: CASSLVLGEIYEQYF.

A word on this clonotype: A junction boundary mismatches the germline segment, possibly from a read error. This chain connects TRBV11-2 to TRBJ2-7; 11 nucleotides line up with TRBD2. The CDR3 extends over 14 amino acids. Germline loops: CDR1 SGHAT, CDR2 FQNNGV. This CDR3 is CASSLRLAGYGQYF. The DNA for the CDR3 is TGTGCCAGCAGCTTAAGACTAGCGGGGTACGGGCAGTACTTC.

As regards this clonotype: The junction and the germline gene differ at one end; a read error may be behind it. The chain couples TRBV29-1 to TRBJ2-3, with 7 bases aligning to TRBD2. Germline lookup yields CDR1 SQVTM and CDR2 ANQGSEA. This CDR3 region has 19 residues. Written as DNA, the CDR3 is TGCAGCTTTGAAGAGCGAAAACTAGATGCGGGAGAGGTCACAGATACGCAGTATTTT. It encodes CSFEERKLDAGEVTDTQYF.

Worth noting for this clonotype: Germline is not matched at one junction end, which may reflect a read error. V usage is TRBV30 and J usage is TRBJ2-1; TRBD2 is a possible D gene (6 bases). The CDR3 covers 13 residues. Germline loops: CDR1 GTSNPN, CDR2 SVGIG (reference sequence). The CDR3 reads CDWSPSGYNEQFF. CDR3 in DNA: TGTGACTGGAGTCCCAGCGGGTATAATGAGCAGTTCTTC.

This rearrangement joins TRBV5-6 to TRBJ2-3, with D uncertain. Germline CDR1 reads SGHDT; CDR2 reads YYEEEE. This CDR3 has 12 residues. Between the trimmed V and J ends, which lost 7 bases and 0 bases, there was a span of 6 bases. The CDR3 spells CASVGSTDTQYF. The CDR3 DNA follows: TGTGCCAGCGTCGGCAGCACAGATACGCAGTATTTT.

On this clonotype itself: A much larger clone differs from this one at a single base, so this may be a read error. CDR3 sequence reads: CACRKDGYNEQFF. The CDR3 nucleotides are TGTGCCTGCAGAAAGGACGGGTACAATGAGCAGTTCTTC. The chain carries TRBV6-2 or TRBV6-3 and TRBJ2-1; D not resolved. The CDR3 loop spans 13 amino acids. The germline CDR1 and CDR2 sequences are MNHEY and SVGEGT.

The chain employs TRBV7-9 and TRBJ2-7; 11 nucleotides match TRBD2. The germline gives CDR1 SEHNR, CDR2 FQNEAQ (reference sequence). The CDR3 is made up of 16 amino acids. The V and J ends lost 4 bases and 9 bases, in that order; junction bases with no gene match: 14. The CDR3 region has the DNA TGTGCCAGCAGCTCTTCTATTCTAGCGGGAGGCGACGGGCAGTACTTC. This codes for CASSSSILAGGDGQYF.

Remarks on this clonotype: A much more abundant neighbour one base away suggests this may be a read error. The chain has TRBV4-3 and TRBJ1-5; perhaps TRBD1 as D (6 bases). Trimming removed 1 base at V and 1 base at J, with 8 bases between. The CDR3 has 15 amino acids. CDR1 and CDR2 (germline): LGHNA, YSLEER. CDR3 nucleotide sequence: TGCGCCAGCAGCCAAGGCAGGGGCAGCAATCAGCCCCAGCATTTT. Its protein product is CASSQGRGSNQPQHF.

With regard to this clonotype: A much larger clone sits a single nucleotide away, making a read error possible. The V call is TRBV6-2 or TRBV6-3, the J call TRBJ1-5; the match to TRBD1 covers 7 bases. The V gene's germline CDR1 is MNHEY and CDR2 SVGEGT. The CDR3 sequence is 17 residues long. The CDR3, as DNA: TGTGCCAGCAGTAGTCGGCACGGGACAGTGACGAATCAGCCCCAGCGTTTT. Translating gives CASSSRHGTVTNQPQRF.

Concerning this clonotype: The junction departs from germline at one end; a sequencing error may be responsible. The chain has TRBV11-1 and TRBJ2-4, with D perhaps matching TRBD2 (5 bases). CDR3 length: 17 amino acids. Germline values: CDR1 SGHAT, CDR2 FQDESV (reference sequence). CDR3 sequence: CVSSFPGIIGTKNIQYF. In nucleotides, the CDR3 is TGTGTCAGCAGCTTTCCCGGGATTATCGGGACCAAAAACATTCAGTACTTC. The variable domain in full, with the rest retrieved from reference TRBV11-1 and TRBJ2-4, is EAEVAQSPRYKITEKSQAVAFWCDPISGHATLYWYRQILGQGPELLVQFQDESVVDDSQLPKDRFSAERLKGVDSTLKIQPAELGDSAMYLCVSSFPGIIGTKNIQYFGAGTRLSVL.

With regard to this clonotype: A much larger clone sits a single nucleotide away, making a read error possible. The V call is TRBV29-1, the J call TRBJ1-1; D gene uncertain. Germline CDR1 reads SQVTM; CDR2 reads ANQGSEA. CDR3 size: 13 residues. CDR3 sequence reads: CSVEVVDNSEAFF. The DNA of the CDR3 is TGCAGCGTTGAAGTGGTGGATAACAGTGAAGCTTTCTTT.

With regard to this clonotype: The CDR3 does not end in the conserved phenylalanine or tryptophan, so this is likely a read error. V usage is TRBV11-1 and J usage is TRBJ1-6, with D uncertain. CDR1 is SGHAT and CDR2 is FQDESV in the germline V gene (reference sequence). CDR3 length: 15 residues. The V and J ends lost 2 bases and 10 bases respectively, with 15 bases between them. The CDR3 DNA is TGTGCCAGCAGCTTACTCCAGGACGGAGTCTCACCCCTCCACCTT. Its protein product is CASSLLQDGVSPLHL.